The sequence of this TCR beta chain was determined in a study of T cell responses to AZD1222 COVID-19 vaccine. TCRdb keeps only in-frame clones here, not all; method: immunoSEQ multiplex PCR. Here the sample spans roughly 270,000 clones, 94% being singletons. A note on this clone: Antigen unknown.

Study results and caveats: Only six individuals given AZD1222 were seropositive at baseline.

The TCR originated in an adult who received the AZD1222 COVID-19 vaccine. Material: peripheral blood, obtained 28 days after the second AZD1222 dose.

The CDR3 DNA is TGTGCCAGCAGCTTGGACACCGGGGAGCTGTTTTTT. Residues: CASSLDTGELFF. The genes are TRBV5-4 and TRBJ2-2; D gene unclear. The ends were cut back, 0 bases at V and 3 bases at J, with 0 bases in the middle. CDR1 and CDR2 from the germline V gene are SGHNT and YYREEE (reference sequence). The CDR3 sequence is 12 residues long.